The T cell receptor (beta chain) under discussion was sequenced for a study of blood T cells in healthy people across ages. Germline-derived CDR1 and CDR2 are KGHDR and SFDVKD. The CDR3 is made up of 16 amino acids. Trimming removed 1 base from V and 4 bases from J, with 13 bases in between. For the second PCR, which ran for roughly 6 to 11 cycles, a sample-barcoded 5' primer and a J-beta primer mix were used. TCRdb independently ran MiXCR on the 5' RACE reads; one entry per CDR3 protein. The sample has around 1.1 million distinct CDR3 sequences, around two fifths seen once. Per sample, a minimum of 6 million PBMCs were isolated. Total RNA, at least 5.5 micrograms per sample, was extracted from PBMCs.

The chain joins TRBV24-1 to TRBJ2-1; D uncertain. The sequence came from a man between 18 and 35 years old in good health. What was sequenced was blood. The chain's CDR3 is CATSDFRHSGYNEQFF. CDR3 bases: TGTGCCACCAGTGATTTCCGGCACTCCGGGTACAATGAGCAGTTCTTC.